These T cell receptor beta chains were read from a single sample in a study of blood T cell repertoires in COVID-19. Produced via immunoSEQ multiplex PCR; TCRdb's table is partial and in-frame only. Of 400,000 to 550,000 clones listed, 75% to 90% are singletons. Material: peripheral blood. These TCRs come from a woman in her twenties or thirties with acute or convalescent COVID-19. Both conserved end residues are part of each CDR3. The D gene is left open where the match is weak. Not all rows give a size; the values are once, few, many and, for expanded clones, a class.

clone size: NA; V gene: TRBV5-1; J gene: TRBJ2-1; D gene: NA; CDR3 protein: CASSLAPQGSYNEQFF; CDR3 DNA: TGCGCCAGCAGCTTAGCCCCCCAGGGGTCATACAATGAGCAGTTCTTC
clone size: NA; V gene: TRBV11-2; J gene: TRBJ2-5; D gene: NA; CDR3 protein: CASSFPGETQYF; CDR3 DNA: TGTGCCAGCAGCTTTCCCGGAGAGACCCAGTACTTC
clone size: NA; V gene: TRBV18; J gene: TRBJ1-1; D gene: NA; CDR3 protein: CASSPSRGLNTEAFF; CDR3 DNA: TGTGCCAGCTCACCCTCCCGCGGCTTGAACACTGAAGCTTTCTTT
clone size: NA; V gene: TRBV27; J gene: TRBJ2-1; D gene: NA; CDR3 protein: CASRSSGNEQFF; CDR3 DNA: TGTGCCAGCAGGTCTTCGGGGAATGAGCAGTTCTTC
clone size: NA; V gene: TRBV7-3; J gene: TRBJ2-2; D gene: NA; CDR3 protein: CASSPWELFF; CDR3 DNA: TGTGCCAGCAGCCCATGGGAGCTGTTTTTT
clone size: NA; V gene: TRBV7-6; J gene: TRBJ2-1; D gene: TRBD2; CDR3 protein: CASSPGTSGQEQFF; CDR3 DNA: TGTGCCAGCAGCCCTGGGACTAGCGGGCAGGAGCAGTTCTTC
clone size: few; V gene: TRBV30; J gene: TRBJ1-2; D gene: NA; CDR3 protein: CAWSIPAGLGAYGYTF; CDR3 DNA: TGTGCCTGGAGTATCCCCGCGGGGCTAGGGGCCTATGGCTACACCTTC
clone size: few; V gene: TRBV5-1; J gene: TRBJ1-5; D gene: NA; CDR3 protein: CASSRDGSSGEPQHF; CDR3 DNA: TGCGCCAGCAGCCGGGACGGCTCCTCGGGAGAGCCCCAGCATTTT
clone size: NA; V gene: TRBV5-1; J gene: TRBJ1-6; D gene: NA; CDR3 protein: CASSATFQGNSPLHF; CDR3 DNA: TGCGCCAGCAGCGCCACGTTTCAGGGGAATTCACCCCTCCACTTT
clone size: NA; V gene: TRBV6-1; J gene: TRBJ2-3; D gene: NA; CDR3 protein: CASSEAGVTDTQYF; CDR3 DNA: TGTGCCAGCAGTGAAGCCGGAGTCACAGATACGCAGTATTTT
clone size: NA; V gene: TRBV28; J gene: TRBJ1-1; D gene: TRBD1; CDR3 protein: CASTRDRWNTEAFF; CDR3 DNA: TGTGCCAGCACCCGGGACAGATGGAACACTGAAGCTTTCTTT
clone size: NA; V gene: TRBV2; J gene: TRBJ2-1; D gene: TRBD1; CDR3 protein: CASRGGQNQSTSSYNEQFF; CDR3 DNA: TGTGCCAGCAGAGGGGGCCAGAACCAATCCACGAGCTCCTACAATGAGCAGTTCTTC
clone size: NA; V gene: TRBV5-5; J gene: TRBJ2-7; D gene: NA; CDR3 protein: CASSQLYRDEQYF; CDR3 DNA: TGTGCCAGCAGCCAGCTCTACAGGGACGAGCAGTACTTC
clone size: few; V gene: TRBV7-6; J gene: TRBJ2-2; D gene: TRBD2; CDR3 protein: CASSPGAGWDTGELFF; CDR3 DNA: TGTGCCAGCAGCCCCGGAGCGGGGTGGGACACCGGGGAGCTGTTTTTT
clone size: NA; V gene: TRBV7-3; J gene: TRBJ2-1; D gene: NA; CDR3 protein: CASSPYIGGYNEQFF; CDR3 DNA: TGTGCCAGCAGCCCGTACATCGGGGGTTACAATGAGCAGTTCTTC
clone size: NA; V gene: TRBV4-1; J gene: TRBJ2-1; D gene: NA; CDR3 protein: CASSQWRGNWPSEQFF; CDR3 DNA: TGCGCCAGCAGCCAGTGGAGGGGAAATTGGCCAAGTGAGCAGTTCTTC
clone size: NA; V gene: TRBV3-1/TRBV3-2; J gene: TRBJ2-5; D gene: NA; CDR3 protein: CASSQDGRIQETQYF; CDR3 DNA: TGTGCCAGCAGCCAAGACGGGAGAATCCAAGAGACCCAGTACTTC